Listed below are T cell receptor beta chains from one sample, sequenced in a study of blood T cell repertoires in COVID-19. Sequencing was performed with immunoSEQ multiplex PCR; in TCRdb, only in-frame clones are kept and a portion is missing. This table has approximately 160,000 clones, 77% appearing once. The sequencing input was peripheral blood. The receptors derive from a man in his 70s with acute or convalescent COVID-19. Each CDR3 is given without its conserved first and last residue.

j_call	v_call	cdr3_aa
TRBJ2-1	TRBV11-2	ASSSGTGDYNEQF
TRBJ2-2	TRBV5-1	ASSSQGALAGELF
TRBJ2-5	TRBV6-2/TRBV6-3	ASSRGLAGGRQETQY
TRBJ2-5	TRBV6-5	ASSYGTEETQY
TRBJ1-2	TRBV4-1	ASSSEQGARNYGYT
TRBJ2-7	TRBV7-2	ASSSTSGKSEQY
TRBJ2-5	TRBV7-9	ASSSRDRVGETQY
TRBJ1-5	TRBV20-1	SASGGGGAYSNQPQH
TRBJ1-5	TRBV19	ASSIEAGQVGRQPQH
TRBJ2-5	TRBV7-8	ASSGRVAAETQY
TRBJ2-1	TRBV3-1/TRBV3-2	ASSQELSSYNEQF
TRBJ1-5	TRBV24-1	ATSDGASYSNQPQH